A single sample is the source of the 29 T cell receptor beta chains below, sequenced in a study of T cells expressing NK-cell markers. With the 5' RACE reads reprocessed, TCRdb shows one record per CDR3 protein and no DNA. Here the sample table reports a few hundred thousand distinct CDR3 sequences. Source material: blood T cells: a sorted CD56 or NKG2C T cell subset, CD4+ or CD8+ T cells, or bulk PBMC T cells (not recorded which). These receptors came from a man between 18 and 69 years old in good health.

The chain recombines TRBV5-1 with TRBJ1-2; TCRdb selects TRBD1, and the lack of DNA leaves this call unchecked. Germline V gives CDR1 SGHRS, CDR2 YFSETQ. The CDR3 sequence is 15 residues long. CDR3 loop: CASSLGGGENYGYTF.

This rearrangement joins TRBV7-2 to TRBJ2-3; checking the TCRdb D call of TRBD1 is not possible without DNA. This CDR3 comprises 15 residues. The V gene's germline CDR1 is SGHTA and CDR2 FQGNSA. CDR3 sequence: CASSREGGGRDTQYF.

The chain links TRBV5-1 to TRBJ2-5. Germline values: CDR1 SGHRS, CDR2 YFSETQ. There are 14 residues in the CDR3. This CDR3 reads CASSLSSGRETQYF.

This chain uses TRBV30 with TRBJ2-6. CDR3 length: 12 amino acids. Germline values: CDR1 GTSNPN, CDR2 SVGIG (reference sequence). CDR3: CAWSHWANVLTF. Together with reference TRBV30 and TRBJ2-6, the CDR3 gives the full variable domain: SQTIHQWPATLVQPVGSPLSLECTVEGTSNPNLYWYRQAAGRGLQLLFYSVGIGQISSEVPQNLSASRPQDRQFILSSKKLLLSDSGFYLCAWSHWANVLTFGAGSRLTVL.

This rearrangement joins TRBV6-5 to TRBJ1-4. This CDR3 has 15 amino acids. The germline CDR1 and CDR2 sequences are MNHEY and SVGAGI. The CDR3 sequence is CASSHHRATNEKLFF.

This CDR3 is CASSPIGGLGEQYF. The rearrangement joins TRBV18 to TRBJ2-7; checking the TCRdb D call of TRBD2 is not possible without DNA. The CDR3 totals 14 residues. Per germline, CDR1 KGHSH and CDR2 LQKENI.

The V and J genes are TRBV15 and TRBJ2-5; TCRdb's assignment of TRBD1 cannot be checked, as there is no DNA. The CDR3 has 15 amino acids. The germline V gene has CDR1 LNHNV and CDR2 YYDKDF (reference sequence). CDR3: CATSRGGTPQETQYF.

CDR3 protein: CASSLGGNVEKLFF. V usage is TRBV7-9 and J usage is TRBJ1-4; TCRdb's D gene call, TRBD1, goes unchecked for lack of DNA. This CDR3 comprises 14 residues. Germline V gene sequence: CDR1 SEHNR, CDR2 FQNEAQ (reference sequence).

This CDR3 is CASKFTSGTTGELFF. The genes are TRBV2 and TRBJ2-2; with no DNA, the TCRdb D assignment of TRBD2 cannot be verified. Germline CDR1 SNHLY, CDR2 FYNNEI. The CDR3 extends over 15 amino acids.

The chain links TRBV18 to TRBJ2-5; absent DNA, TCRdb's TRBD2 call cannot be checked. The CDR3 totals 17 residues. Germline loops: CDR1 KGHSH, CDR2 LQKENI. The CDR3 region is CASSPPSLAGVQETQYF.

The chain recombines TRBV20-1 with TRBJ1-6; with no DNA, the TCRdb D assignment of TRBD1 cannot be verified. The germline gives CDR1 DFQATT, CDR2 SNEGSKA (reference sequence). CDR3 length: 15 residues. CDR3 amino acids: CSARDIGTGPSPLHF.

The chain carries TRBV20-1 and TRBJ1-5; with no DNA, the TCRdb D assignment of TRBD1 cannot be verified. The length of the CDR3 is 15 residues. Germline assignment: CDR1 DFQATT and CDR2 SNEGSKA (reference sequence). This CDR3 reads CSASTGQGSNQPQHF.

The chain employs TRBV9 and TRBJ2-7; TCRdb lists TRBD1, though no DNA is available to test this call. Germline-derived CDR1 and CDR2 are SGDLS and YYNGEE. The CDR3 is 14 amino acids. The CDR3 region is CASSTAGIPYEQYF.

CDR3 loop: CASSFVQAKFGTDTQYF. This chain links TRBV12-3 or TRBV12-4 with TRBJ2-3. There are 17 residues in the CDR3.

This chain joins TRBV14 and TRBJ1-1; checking the TCRdb D call of TRBD1 is not possible without DNA. The CDR3 covers 11 residues. In germline, CDR1 is SGHDN, CDR2 FVKESK. The CDR3 is CASSKPPGAFF.

The chain recombines TRBV11-2 with TRBJ2-3; TCRdb designates TRBD2, a call that cannot be tested without DNA. CDR1 SGHAT and CDR2 FQNNGV come from the germline V gene. This CDR3 has 15 amino acids. CDR3: CASSLGLAGGNTQYF.

V is TRBV6-1 and J is TRBJ2-3; TCRdb's assignment of TRBD1 cannot be checked, as there is no DNA. Germline V gene sequence: CDR1 MNHNS, CDR2 SASEGT. The CDR3 is 15 amino acids. CDR3 region: CASSSQGGSTDTQYF.

The CDR3 spells CASSAGTARLRSPLHF. The chain is built from TRBV6-1 and TRBJ1-6; TCRdb returns TRBD1, unconfirmable since there is no DNA. The CDR3 contains 16 residues. CDR1 and CDR2 from the germline V gene are MNHNS and SASEGT.

The V call is TRBV4-2, the J call TRBJ1-2. This CDR3 comprises 14 residues. CDR1 LGHNA and CDR2 YNFKEQ come from the germline V gene. The CDR3 loop is CASSPGGFMDGYTF.

The gene calls are TRBV20-1 and TRBJ1-3; the TRBD1 assignment by TCRdb is unverifiable without DNA. The CDR3 is 14 residues long. Germline assignment: CDR1 DFQATT and CDR2 SNEGSKA (reference sequence). CDR3 region: CSAPGRSSGNTIYF.

J is TRBJ1-6 and V is TRBV12-3 or TRBV12-4; the D gene TCRdb calls, TRBD1, cannot be checked with no DNA. The CDR3 totals 16 residues. The CDR3 spells CASKRQGRTDGGPLHF.

The rearrangement uses TRBV12-3 or TRBV12-4 and TRBJ1-3; TCRdb selects TRBD1, and the lack of DNA leaves this call unchecked. The CDR3 has 13 amino acids. This chain's CDR3 is CASPSGSRDTIYF.

The genes are TRBV12-2 and TRBJ2-7; TCRdb gives TRBD1 as the D gene, but with no DNA this cannot be confirmed. TRBV12-2 is flagged as a pseudogene. This CDR3 spans 16 amino acids. CDR3 loop: CASRIAPEGAGYEQYF.

The chain uses TRBV5-1 and TRBJ1-2; the TCRdb call, TRBD1, lacks DNA for checking. The CDR3 sequence is 14 residues long. Germline V gene lookup returns CDR1 SGHRS and CDR2 YFSETQ. CDR3 amino acids: CASSLRTDFSSYTF.

This chain links TRBV20-1 with TRBJ2-7; the TCRdb D gene call, TRBD1, has no DNA to confirm it. Germline values: CDR1 DFQATT, CDR2 SNEGSKA (reference sequence). This CDR3 contains 15 residues. CDR3 region: CSARDRERGGYEQYF.

The chain has TRBV18 and TRBJ2-1. The CDR3 is 13 amino acids. Germline CDR1 and CDR2: KGHSH and LQKENI. CDR3: CASSPTQDNEQFF. The full variable domain, its missing parts supplied by reference TRBV18 and TRBJ2-1, is NAGVMQNPRHLVRRRGQEARLRCSPMKGHSHVYWYRQLPEEGLKFMVYLQKENIIDESGMPKERFSAEFPKEGPSILRIQQVVRGDSAAYFCASSPTQDNEQFFGPGTRLTVL.

J is TRBJ1-1 and V is TRBV10-3. Germline CDR1 reads ENHRY; CDR2 reads SYGVKD. The CDR3 consists of 15 residues. The CDR3 is CAISEEGWGNTEAFF.

The rearrangement links TRBV9 to TRBJ2-7; TCRdb designates TRBD1, a call that cannot be tested without DNA. The V gene's germline CDR1 is SGDLS and CDR2 YYNGEE. CDR3 length equals 14 residues. CDR3 in amino acids: CASSRGVGPYEQYF. The full variable domain, its missing parts supplied by reference TRBV9 and TRBJ2-7, is DSGVTQTPKHLITATGQRVTLRCSPRSGDLSVYWYQQSLDQGLQFLIQYYNGEERAKGNILERFSAQQFPDLHSELNLSSLELGDSALYFCASSRGVGPYEQYFGPGTRLTVT.

The CDR3 sequence is CAISEPDRGHGYTF. The chain couples TRBV10-3 to TRBJ1-2; no DNA is available, so the TRBD1 call from TCRdb remains unchecked. Per the germline V gene, CDR1 is ENHRY and CDR2 is SYGVKD. This CDR3 is built from 14 residues.